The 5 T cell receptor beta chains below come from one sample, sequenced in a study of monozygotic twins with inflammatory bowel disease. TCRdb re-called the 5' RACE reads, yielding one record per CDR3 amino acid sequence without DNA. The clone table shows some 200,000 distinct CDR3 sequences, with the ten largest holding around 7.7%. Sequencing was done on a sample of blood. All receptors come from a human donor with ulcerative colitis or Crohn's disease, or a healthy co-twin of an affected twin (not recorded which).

The chain's CDR3 is CAWDSSDEQFF. The chain carries TRBV30 and TRBJ2-1; as DNA is missing, the TRBD1 call by TCRdb cannot be tested. This CDR3 comprises 11 residues. Germline V lookup: CDR1 GTSNPN, CDR2 SVGIG (reference sequence).

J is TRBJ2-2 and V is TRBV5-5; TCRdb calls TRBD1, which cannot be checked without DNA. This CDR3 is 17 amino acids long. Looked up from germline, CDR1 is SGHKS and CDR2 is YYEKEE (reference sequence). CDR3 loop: CASSWGTGASNTGELFF.

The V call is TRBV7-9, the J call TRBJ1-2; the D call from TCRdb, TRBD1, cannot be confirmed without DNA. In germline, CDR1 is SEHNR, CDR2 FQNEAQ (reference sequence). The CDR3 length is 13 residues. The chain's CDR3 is CASSADRTNGYTF.

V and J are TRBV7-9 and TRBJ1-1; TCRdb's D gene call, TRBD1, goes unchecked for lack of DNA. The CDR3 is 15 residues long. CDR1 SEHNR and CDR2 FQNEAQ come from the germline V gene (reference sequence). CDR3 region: CAISRQTLDRAGAFF.

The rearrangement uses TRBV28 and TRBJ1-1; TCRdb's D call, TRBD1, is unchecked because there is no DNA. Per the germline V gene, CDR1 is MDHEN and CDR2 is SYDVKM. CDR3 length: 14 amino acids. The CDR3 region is CASRVDRLNTEAFF.